A single sample gave rise to the 10 T cell receptor beta chains below, sequenced in a study of blood T cell repertoires in COVID-19 (TCRdb year 2020). Libraries were prepared through the immunoSEQ multiplex PCR assay. TCRdb holds this immuneACCESS table with in-frame rearrangements only. Some clones are missing; in checked studies, unresolved V genes explain under half, and the rest has no known cause. The sample yields 120,000 or so clones; around 85% were counted once. Of the sample, about 3.8% falls within the top ten clones. Sequenced input: peripheral blood. The receptors were sampled from a man aged 55-75 years with acute or convalescent COVID-19.

The V gene is TRBV28, the J gene TRBJ2-6; maybe TRBD1 (5 bases). Germline CDR1 reads MDHEN; CDR2 reads SYDVKM. Trimming left V 3 bases short and J 2 bases short, with 11 bases between. The CDR3 runs to 16 residues. CDR3: CASSLAGLTGANVLTF. The CDR3 DNA reads TGTGCCAGCAGTTTGGCAGGGTTGACTGGGGCCAACGTCCTGACTTTC.

For this clone: This sample also contains other DNA sequences that code for the same CDR3. The rearrangement uses TRBV6-5 and TRBJ1-1; 9 positions agree with TRBD1. V shed 6 bases, J shed 6 bases, and the junction held 5 bases outside the gene matches. Per germline, CDR1 MNHEY and CDR2 SVGAGI. The CDR3 consists of 13 residues. Here the CDR3 reads CASSRQGVAEAFF. The CDR3 nucleotides read TGTGCCAGCAGCAGACAGGGGGTGGCTGAAGCTTTCTTT.

The count of this clone is one. This rearrangement joins TRBV4-1 to TRBJ1-1, with D tentatively TRBD1 (6 bases). Germline CDR1 and CDR2: MGHRA and YSYEKL. The V end was cut by 0 bases, the J end by 0 bases, with 14 bases between. The CDR3 totals 17 residues. The CDR3: CASSQDTGNFVNTEAFF. CDR3 nucleotide sequence: TGCGCCAGCAGCCAAGACACAGGGAATTTCGTGAACACTGAAGCTTTCTTT.

V gene TRBV5-1 combines with J gene TRBJ2-7; 9 bases line up with TRBD1. Germline CDR1 is SGHRS and CDR2 is YFSETQ. The trim removed 0 bases at V and 6 bases at J, leaving 7 bases unmatched. The CDR3 spans 15 residues. The DNA for the CDR3 is TGCGCCAGCAGCTTGGGGGCCTACAGGGGGCGCGAGCAGTACTTC. The encoded protein is CASSLGAYRGREQYF.

The gene calls are TRBV5-5 and TRBJ2-4, with D possibly matching TRBD2 (6 bases). There are 18 residues in the CDR3. Germline CDR1 SGHKS, CDR2 YYEKEE (reference sequence). Trimming cost V 2 bases and J 7 bases, with 25 bases left between them. CDR3 DNA: TGTGCCAGCAGCTTTTATCGGGCAGATAACAAGGAGGGGAACATTCAGTACTTC. It codes for CASSFYRADNKEGNIQYF.

This clone was seen once. The V and J genes are TRBV28 and TRBJ2-7, with D possibly matching TRBD1 (5 bases). Per germline, CDR1 MDHEN and CDR2 SYDVKM. The CDR3 totals 16 residues. V lost 4 bases and J lost 0, with 16 bases in between. Here the CDR3 reads CASSSTDSRSSYEQYF. As DNA, the CDR3 is TGTGCCAGCAGTTCTACCGACAGCCGGAGCTCCTACGAGCAGTACTTC.

The chain couples TRBV29-1 to TRBJ1-1; D remains unclear. Per germline, CDR1 SQVTM and CDR2 ANQGSEA. The CDR3 runs to 14 residues. V shed 5 bases and J shed 8 bases, with 21 bases lying between them. CDR3 region: CSVTSGAEMPEAFF. For the CDR3, the DNA is TGCAGCGTTACTTCGGGAGCCGAGATGCCGGAAGCTTTCTTT.

The chain has TRBV2 and TRBJ2-7; 10 nucleotides align to TRBD2. The CDR3 runs 15 residues. V was clipped by 6 bases and J by 3 bases; unmatched bases: 8. CDR1 is SNHLY and CDR2 is FYNNEI in the germline V gene. This CDR3 reads CASRDLAGDLYEQYF. DNA of the CDR3: TGTGCCAGCAGGGATCTAGCGGGAGACCTCTACGAGCAGTACTTC.

The J gene is TRBJ2-7, the V gene TRBV7-2; 13 bases align to TRBD2. V shed 5 bases and J 2 bases; nucleotides not matched to a gene: 3. Germline CDR1 and CDR2: SGHTA and FQGNSA. The CDR3 length is 15 residues. In DNA, the CDR3 is TGTGCCAGCAGCCTCGGGACTAGCGGGACCTACGAGCAGTACTTC. Encoded protein: CASSLGTSGTYEQYF.

This chain uses TRBV7-8 with TRBJ2-3; 8 nucleotides align to TRBD2. Per the germline V gene, CDR1 is SGHVS and CDR2 is FQNEAQ. This CDR3 is 15 amino acids long. V lost 1 base to trimming and J lost 2 bases; unmatched junction nucleotides: 2. The CDR3 coding sequence is TGTGCCAGCAGCTTAGGTAGCGGGACCACAGATACGCAGTATTTT. Encoded protein: CASSLGSGTTDTQYF.